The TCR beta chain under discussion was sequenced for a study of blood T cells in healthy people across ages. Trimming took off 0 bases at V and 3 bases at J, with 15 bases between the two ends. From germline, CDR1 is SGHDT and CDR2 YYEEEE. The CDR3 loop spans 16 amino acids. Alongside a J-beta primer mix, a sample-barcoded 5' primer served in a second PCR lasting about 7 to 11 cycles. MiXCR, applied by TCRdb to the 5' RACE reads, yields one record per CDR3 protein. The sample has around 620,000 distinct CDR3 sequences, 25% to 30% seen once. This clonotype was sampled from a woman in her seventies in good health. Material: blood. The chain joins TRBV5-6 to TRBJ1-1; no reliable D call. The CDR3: CASSLEPRGFDTEAFF. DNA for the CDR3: TGTGCCAGCAGCTTGGAGCCGCGGGGATTCGACACTGAAGCTTTCTTT. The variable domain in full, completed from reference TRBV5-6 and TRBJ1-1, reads DAGVTQSPTHLIKTRGQQVTLRCSPKSGHDTVSWYQQALGQGPQFIFQYYEEEERQRGNFPDRFSGHQFPNYSSELNVNALLLGDSALYLCASSLEPRGFDTEAFFGQGTRLTVV.